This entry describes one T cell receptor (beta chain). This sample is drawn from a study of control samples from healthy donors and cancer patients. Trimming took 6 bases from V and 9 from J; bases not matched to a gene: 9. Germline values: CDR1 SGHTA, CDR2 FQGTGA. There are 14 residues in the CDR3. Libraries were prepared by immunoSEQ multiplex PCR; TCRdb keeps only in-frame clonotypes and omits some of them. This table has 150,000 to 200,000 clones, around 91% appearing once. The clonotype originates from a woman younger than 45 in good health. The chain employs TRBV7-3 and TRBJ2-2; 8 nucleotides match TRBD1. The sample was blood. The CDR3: CASSPGQGRRELFF. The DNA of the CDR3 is TGTGCCAGCAGTCCCGGACAGGGAAGACGGGAGCTGTTTTTT.